This entry concerns a single T cell receptor beta chain. It has no known antigen specificity. Qualities for individual bases were not recorded, and no much larger clone is one base off. The CDR3 covers 15 residues, taking in both the cysteine and the phenylalanine. Of the read, only the CDR3 DNA is kept; its 45 bases are in frame from base 1. Relative to germline, V is missing 7 bases and J is missing 4 bases, with 9 bases of the junction outside any gene match. The germline V gene yields SNHLY for CDR1 and FYNNEI for CDR2. The data derive from a study of shared clonotypes between healthy human individuals (dated by TCRdb to the early 2020s). Regarding the complete study: The cohort comprised two women and a few men aged 18 to 49 years. Blood TCR repertoires of about 5 healthy adults were deeply sequenced to estimate repertoire size and the extent of clonotype sharing between individuals. For each donor, three plates each were used for CD4 naive and CD4 memory, two plates were used for CD8 naive, and one plate was used for CD8 memory. Per donor, leukapheresis produced somewhere between about 0.9 and 9.5 billion PBMCs. To increase sequencing depth and limit assay-specific biases, different laboratories used diverse techniques to prepare libraries and sequence TCR repertoires.

Broader findings and caveats from the paper: Incomplete sequencing was indicated by rarefaction of sorted-subset datasets, despite the large sequencing depth. When a few donors were compared, the shared fraction of clonotypes was about 5.4% for naive CD4, roughly 3.3% for naive CD8, about 2.5% for memory CD4, and less than 0.45% for memory CD8. Based on pairwise subsampling, the degree of clonotype sharing among donors was expected to be affected by sequencing depth. The genetic and exposure-history diversity represented was limited by the small number of donors. Estimated clonotype richness was generally larger for naive than for memory subsets. Sampling was restricted to blood, and TCR repertoires in tissue are likely to differ from TCR repertoires in blood. Compared with non-shared clonotypes, the clonotypes found in all four sorted-subset donors had higher generation probabilities.

Using the deep immunoSEQ assay, multiplex PCR amplified TCR CDR3 regions from genomic DNA. Extracted genomic DNA from each cell subset was distributed evenly across all wells of several immunoSEQ 96-well plates, and each plate was treated as a replicate. For sorted subsets, each replicate PCR was loaded with about 0.2 ug genomic DNA, equivalent to 30,000 or so T cell genomes. Purified libraries were quantified with a Qubit 3.0 fluorometer, sized on a Bioanalyzer 2100, and re-quantified with the KAPA Library Quantification kit. Every immunoSEQ 96-well plate was sequenced on a separate single-read 150-cycle Illumina NextSeq 550 flow cell. The original methods were these. Because the immunoSEQ output held only junctional sequences and lacked quality scores, the filtering could not match the filtering applied to full-length reads. Sequences were annotated with PyIR, a Python wrapper for IgBLAST v1.9, and V/J genes and CDR3 were assigned using IMGT germline references. Reads were removed for weak V/J assignments (E-value above 1e-6), missing CDR3, stop codons, out-of-frame junctions, or ambiguous translated residues. V3J clonotypes were defined as sequences sharing an identical inferred V gene, J gene, and CDR3 amino acid sequence. To compute the percentage overlap between repertoires, the number of shared unique clonotypes was divided by the size of the smaller repertoire. Repertoire richness was assessed with RTK rarefaction, the Chao1 estimator, and Recon v2.1 estimates of unobserved clonotypes. For all TCRbeta clonotypes obtained by the gDNA method from a handful of donors, generation probabilities were computed with OLGA. TCRdb retrieved this table from immuneACCESS and kept in-frame rearrangements only. Not all clones are present; in checked studies, unresolved V genes account for under half, and no reason is known for the remainder. For V, J and clone size, that table is used; D and trimming come from the DNA. Recorded for this sample are approximately 2.1 million clones; over 90% of them occurred a single time. The ten largest clonotypes hold about 0.39% of the sample.

The donors were healthy, HIV-negative adults who had no recently reported acute infections or vaccinations. Every donor was a Caucasian adult living in Nashville, Tennessee, USA. CD4+ T cells were enriched by magnetic negative selection, after which naive cells were positively selected on CD45RA and the negative fraction was taken as the memory subset. Blood was collected by leukapheresis, and PBMCs were isolated by Ficoll-Histopaque density gradient centrifugation and then cryopreserved in liquid nitrogen vapor phase. Analytical flow cytometry was used to check the purity and quantity of every magnetically sorted T cell population. Genomic DNA was isolated from each sorted fraction and quantified by UV absorbance on a Nanodrop 2000c.

Sequenced sample: naive CD4+ T cells from PBMCs. According to the study, the label for this sample's cell subset or site signals: CD45RA+ positively selected. This clonotype was sampled from a man between 18 and 29 years old in good health. Some clones in this sample may be carry-over from other donors' samples. Here the chain combines TRBV2 and TRBJ2-5; TRBD2 lines up with 10 middle nucleotides. The nucleotide sequence reads as follows: TGTGCCAGCACCGAAAGCGGGAGGGCCCGAGAGACCCAGTACTTC. Its coded protein is CASTESGRARETQYF.